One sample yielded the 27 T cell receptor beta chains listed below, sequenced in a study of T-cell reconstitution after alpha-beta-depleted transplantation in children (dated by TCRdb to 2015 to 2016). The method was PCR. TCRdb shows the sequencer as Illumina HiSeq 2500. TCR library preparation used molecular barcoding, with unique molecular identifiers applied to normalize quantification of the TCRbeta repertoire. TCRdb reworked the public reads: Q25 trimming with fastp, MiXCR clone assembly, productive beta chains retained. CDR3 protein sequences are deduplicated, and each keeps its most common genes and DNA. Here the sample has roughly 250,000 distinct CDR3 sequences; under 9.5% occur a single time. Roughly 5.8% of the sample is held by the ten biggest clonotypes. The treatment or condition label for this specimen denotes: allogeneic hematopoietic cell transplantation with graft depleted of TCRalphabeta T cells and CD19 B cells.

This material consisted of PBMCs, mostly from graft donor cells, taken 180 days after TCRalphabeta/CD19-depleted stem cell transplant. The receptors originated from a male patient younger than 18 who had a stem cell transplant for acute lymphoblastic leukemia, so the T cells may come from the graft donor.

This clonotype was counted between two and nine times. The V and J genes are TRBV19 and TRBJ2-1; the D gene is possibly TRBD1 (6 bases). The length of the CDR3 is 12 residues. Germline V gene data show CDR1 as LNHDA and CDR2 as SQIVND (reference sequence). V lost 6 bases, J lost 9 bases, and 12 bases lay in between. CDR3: CASSTRGGEQFF. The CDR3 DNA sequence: TGTGCCAGTAGCACCAGGGGTGGTGAGCAGTTCTTC.

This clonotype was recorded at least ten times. CDR3 in amino acids: CAREEASADTQYF. CDR3 DNA sequence: TGTGCCAGGGAGGAAGCCAGCGCAGATACGCAGTATTTT. The chain joins TRBV2 to TRBJ2-3; maybe TRBD2 (5 bases). Trimming shortened V by 9 bases and J by 4 bases, and 14 bases separated the two germline ends. Germline V gives CDR1 SNHLY, CDR2 FYNNEI. The CDR3 spans 13 residues.

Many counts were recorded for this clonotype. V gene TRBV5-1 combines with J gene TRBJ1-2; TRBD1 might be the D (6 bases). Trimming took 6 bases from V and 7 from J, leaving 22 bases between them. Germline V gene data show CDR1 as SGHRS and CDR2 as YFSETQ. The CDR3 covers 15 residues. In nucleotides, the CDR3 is TGCGCCAGCACCCTTACTTCAGGGGCTCCTCGTGGCTACACCTTC. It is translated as CASTLTSGAPRGYTF.

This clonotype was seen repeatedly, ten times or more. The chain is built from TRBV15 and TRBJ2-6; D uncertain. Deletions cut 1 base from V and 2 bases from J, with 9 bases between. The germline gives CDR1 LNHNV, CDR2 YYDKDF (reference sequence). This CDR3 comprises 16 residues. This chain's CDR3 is CATSRGRSPGANVLTF. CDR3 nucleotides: TGTGCCACCAGCAGAGGCCGGTCCCCTGGGGCCAACGTCCTGACTTTC.

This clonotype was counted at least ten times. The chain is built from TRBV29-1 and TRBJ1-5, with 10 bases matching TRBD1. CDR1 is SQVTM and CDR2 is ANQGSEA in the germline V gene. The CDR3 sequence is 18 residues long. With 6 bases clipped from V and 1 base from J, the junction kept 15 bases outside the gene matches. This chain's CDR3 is CSVDPGTGVVKSNQPQHF. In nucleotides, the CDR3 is TGCAGCGTGGACCCCGGGACAGGGGTTGTCAAGAGCAATCAGCCCCAGCATTTT. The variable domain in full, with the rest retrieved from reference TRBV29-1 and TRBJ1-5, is SAVISQKPSRDICQRGTSLTIQCQVDSQVTMMFWYRQQPGQSLTLIATANQGSEATYESGFVIDKFPISRPNLTFSTLTVSNMSPEDSSIYLCSVDPGTGVVKSNQPQHFGDGTRLSIL.

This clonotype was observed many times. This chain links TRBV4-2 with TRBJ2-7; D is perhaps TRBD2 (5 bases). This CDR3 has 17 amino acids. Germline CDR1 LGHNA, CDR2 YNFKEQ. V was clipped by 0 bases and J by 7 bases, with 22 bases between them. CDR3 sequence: CASSQDHSSGVKLEQYF. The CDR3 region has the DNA TGTGCCAGCAGCCAAGATCATAGCTCCGGGGTGAAACTTGAGCAGTACTTC.

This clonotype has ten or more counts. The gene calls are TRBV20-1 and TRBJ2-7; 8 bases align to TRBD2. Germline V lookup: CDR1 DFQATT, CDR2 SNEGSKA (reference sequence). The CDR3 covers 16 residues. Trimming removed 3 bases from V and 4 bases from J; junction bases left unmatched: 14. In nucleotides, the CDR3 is TGCAGTGCTAGTGGCCCCCTTAGCGGGAAAGGATACGAGCAGTACTTC. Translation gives CSASGPLSGKGYEQYF.

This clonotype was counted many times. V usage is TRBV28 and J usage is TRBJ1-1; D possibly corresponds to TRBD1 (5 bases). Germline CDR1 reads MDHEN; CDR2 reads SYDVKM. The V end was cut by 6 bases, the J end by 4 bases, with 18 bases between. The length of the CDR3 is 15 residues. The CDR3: CASSPHFFGGTEAFF. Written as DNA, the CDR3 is TGTGCCAGCAGCCCTCACTTTTTTGGGGGCACTGAAGCTTTCTTT.

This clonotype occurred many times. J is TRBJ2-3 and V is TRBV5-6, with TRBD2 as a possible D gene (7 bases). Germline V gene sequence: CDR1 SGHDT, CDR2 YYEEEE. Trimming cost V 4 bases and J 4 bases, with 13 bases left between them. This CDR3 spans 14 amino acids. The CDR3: CASSDAGAADTQYF. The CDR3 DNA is TGTGCCAGCAGCGACGCGGGGGCCGCAGATACGCAGTATTTT.

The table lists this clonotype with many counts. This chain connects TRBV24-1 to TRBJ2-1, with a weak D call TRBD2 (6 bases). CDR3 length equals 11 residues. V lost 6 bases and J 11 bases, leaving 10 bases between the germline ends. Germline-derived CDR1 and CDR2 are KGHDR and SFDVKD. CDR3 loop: CATSLAGQQFF. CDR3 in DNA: TGTGCCACCAGTTTGGCGGGACAGCAGTTCTTC.

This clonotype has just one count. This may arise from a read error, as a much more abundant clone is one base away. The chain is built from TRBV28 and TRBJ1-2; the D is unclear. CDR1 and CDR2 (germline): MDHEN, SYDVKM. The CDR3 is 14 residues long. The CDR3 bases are TGTGCCAGCAGTTTGTTGGGCAGTGGCTATGGCTTCACCTTC. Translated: CASSLLGSGYGFTF.

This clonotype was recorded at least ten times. CDR3 sequence (DNA): TGTGCCAGCAGCTATTTGGGACAGGGGAAATATCCCTACAATGAGCAGTTCTTC. It specifies CASSYLGQGKYPYNEQFF. The chain recombines TRBV4-2 with TRBJ2-1, with 10 bases aligning to TRBD1. The CDR3 contains 18 residues. CDR1 is LGHNA, CDR2 YNFKEQ, per germline. V dropped 5 bases and J dropped 2; count of bases not matched to a gene: 12.

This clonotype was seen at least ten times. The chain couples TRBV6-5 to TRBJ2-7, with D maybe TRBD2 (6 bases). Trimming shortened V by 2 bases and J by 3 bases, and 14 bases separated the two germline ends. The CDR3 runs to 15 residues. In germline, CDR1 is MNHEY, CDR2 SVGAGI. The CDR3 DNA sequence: TGTGCCAGCAGTTACCGTCGGGGGAGCCTCTACGAGCAGTACTTC. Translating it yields CASSYRRGSLYEQYF.

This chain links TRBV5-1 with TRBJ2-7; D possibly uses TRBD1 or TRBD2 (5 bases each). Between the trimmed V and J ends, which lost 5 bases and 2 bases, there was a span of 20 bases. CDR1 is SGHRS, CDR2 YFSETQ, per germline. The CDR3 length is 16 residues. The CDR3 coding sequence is TGCGCCAGCAGAATCACCAGGGACGAGGAGCCCTACGAGCAGTACTTC. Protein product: CASRITRDEEPYEQYF.

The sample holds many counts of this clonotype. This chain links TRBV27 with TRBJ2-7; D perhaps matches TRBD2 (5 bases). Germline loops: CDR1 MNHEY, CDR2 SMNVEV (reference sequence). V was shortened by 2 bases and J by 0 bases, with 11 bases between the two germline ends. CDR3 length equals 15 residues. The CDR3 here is CASSLGGLASYEQYF. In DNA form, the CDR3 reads TGTGCCAGCAGTTTAGGCGGGCTGGCCTCCTACGAGCAGTACTTC.

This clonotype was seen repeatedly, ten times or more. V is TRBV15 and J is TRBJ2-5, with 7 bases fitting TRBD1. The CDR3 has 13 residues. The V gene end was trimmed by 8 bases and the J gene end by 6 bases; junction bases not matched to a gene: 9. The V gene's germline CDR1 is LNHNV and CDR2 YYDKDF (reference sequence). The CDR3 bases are TGTGCCACCCAGACGGACAGGCGGAAGACCCAGTACTTC. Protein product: CATQTDRRKTQYF.

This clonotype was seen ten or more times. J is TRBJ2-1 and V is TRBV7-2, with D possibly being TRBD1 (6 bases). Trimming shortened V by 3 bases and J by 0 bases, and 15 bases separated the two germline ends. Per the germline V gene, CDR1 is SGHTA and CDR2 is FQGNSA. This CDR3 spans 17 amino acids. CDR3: CASSFPAQGSSYNEQFF. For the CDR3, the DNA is TGTGCCAGCAGCTTTCCCGCCCAGGGGAGCTCCTACAATGAGCAGTTCTTC.

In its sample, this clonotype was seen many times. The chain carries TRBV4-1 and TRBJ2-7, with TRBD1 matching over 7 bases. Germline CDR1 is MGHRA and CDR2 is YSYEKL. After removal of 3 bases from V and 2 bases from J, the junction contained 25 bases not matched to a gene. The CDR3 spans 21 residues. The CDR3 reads CASSHVGWMGRGPHYTYEQYF. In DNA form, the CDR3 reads TGCGCCAGCAGCCACGTGGGGTGGATGGGAAGGGGGCCTCACTACACCTACGAGCAGTACTTC.

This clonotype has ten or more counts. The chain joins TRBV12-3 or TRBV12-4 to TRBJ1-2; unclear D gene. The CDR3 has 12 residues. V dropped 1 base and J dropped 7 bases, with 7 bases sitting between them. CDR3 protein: CASSLGPGGYTF. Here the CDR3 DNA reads TGTGCCAGCAGTTTAGGACCTGGTGGCTACACCTTC.

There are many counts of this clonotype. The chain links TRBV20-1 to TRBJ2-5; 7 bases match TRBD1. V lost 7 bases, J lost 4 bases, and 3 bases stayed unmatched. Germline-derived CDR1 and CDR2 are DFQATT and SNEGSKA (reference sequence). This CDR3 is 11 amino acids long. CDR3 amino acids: CSVNRGETQYF. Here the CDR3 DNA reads TGCAGTGTTAACAGGGGAGAGACCCAGTACTTC.

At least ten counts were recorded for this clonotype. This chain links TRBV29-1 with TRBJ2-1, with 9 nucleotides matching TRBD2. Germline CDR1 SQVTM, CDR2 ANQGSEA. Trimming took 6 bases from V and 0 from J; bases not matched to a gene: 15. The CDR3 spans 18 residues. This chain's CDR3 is CSVRSGPIAGVSYNEQFF. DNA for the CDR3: TGCAGCGTGAGGTCCGGTCCCATAGCGGGGGTCTCCTACAATGAGCAGTTCTTC.

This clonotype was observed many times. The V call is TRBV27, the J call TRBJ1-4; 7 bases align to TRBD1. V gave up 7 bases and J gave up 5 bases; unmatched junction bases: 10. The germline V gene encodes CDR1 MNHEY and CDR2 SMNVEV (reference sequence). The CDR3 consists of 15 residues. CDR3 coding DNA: TGTGCCAGCACCCCCTCCGGGACAGTAAATGAAAAACTGTTTTTT. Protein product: CASTPSGTVNEKLFF.

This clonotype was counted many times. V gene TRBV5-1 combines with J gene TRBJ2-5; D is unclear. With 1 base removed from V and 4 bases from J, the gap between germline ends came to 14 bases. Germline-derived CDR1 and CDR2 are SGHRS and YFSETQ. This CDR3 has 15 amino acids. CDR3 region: CASSLLAGVRETQYF. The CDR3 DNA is TGCGCCAGCAGCTTGTTGGCTGGGGTGAGAGAGACCCAGTACTTC.

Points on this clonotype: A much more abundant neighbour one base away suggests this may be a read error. This chain's CDR3 is CPSSYNLAGGPGEQFF. The CDR3, as DNA: TGTCCCAGCAGCTACAATTTAGCGGGGGGGCCCGGTGAGCAGTTCTTC. This chain joins TRBV7-8 and TRBJ2-1, with 11 positions matching TRBD2. The germline V gene has CDR1 SGHVS and CDR2 FQNEAQ. CDR3 length: 16 amino acids.

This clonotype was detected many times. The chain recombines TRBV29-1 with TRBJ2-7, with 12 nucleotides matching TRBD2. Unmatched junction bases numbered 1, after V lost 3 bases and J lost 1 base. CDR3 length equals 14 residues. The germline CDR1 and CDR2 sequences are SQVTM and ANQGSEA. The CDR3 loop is CSVETSGRSYEQYF. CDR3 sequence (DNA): TGCAGCGTTGAGACTAGCGGGAGATCCTACGAGCAGTACTTC.

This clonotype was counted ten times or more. The CDR3 loop is CAIRGTGTGEVGEETQYF. CDR3 nucleotides: TGTGCCATCAGAGGAACCGGGACAGGGGAAGTAGGAGAGGAGACCCAGTACTTC. This rearrangement joins TRBV10-3 to TRBJ2-5, with 10 bases identical to TRBD1. The junction had 18 bases not matched to a gene; V was cut back by 6 bases and J by 5 bases. Germline V gene data show CDR1 as ENHRY and CDR2 as SYGVKD. The CDR3 has 18 amino acids.

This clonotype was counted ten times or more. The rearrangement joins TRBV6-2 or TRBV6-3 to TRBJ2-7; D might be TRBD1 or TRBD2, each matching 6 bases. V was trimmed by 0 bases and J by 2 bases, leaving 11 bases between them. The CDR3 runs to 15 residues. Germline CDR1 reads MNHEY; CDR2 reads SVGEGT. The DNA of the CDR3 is TGTGCCAGCAGTTACTCGGGTGGGGGGCCCTACGAGCAGTACTTC. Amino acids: CASSYSGGGPYEQYF.